This T cell receptor (beta chain) was recovered during a study of blood T cell repertoires in COVID-19. Measured with immunoSEQ multiplex PCR; TCRdb has only the in-frame clones, and not every one. The sample includes around 60,000 clones, under 95% seen only once; the top ten take around 1.3%. The germline CDR1 and CDR2 sequences are SGHRS and YFSETQ. The CDR3 length is 16 residues. The V end was cut by 5 bases, the J end by 0 bases, with 14 bases between. Material: peripheral blood. This clonotype was obtained from a man between 60 and 75 years old with acute or convalescent COVID-19. This chain links TRBV5-1 with TRBJ2-2; the D gene is possibly TRBD1 (6 bases). The CDR3 DNA follows: TGCGCCAGCAGACCCCAGGGGCCATCGAACACCGGGGAGCTGTTTTTT. Amino acids: CASRPQGPSNTGELFF. Full variable domain (rest looked up from reference TRBV5-1 and TRBJ2-2): KAGVTQTPRYLIKTRGQQVTLSCSPISGHRSVSWYQQTPGQGLQFLFEYFSETQRNKGNFPGRFSGRQFSNSRSEMNVSTLELGDSALYLCASRPQGPSNTGELFFGEGSRLTVL.